This TCR beta chain was obtained from a study of CD8+ T cells in alopecia areata listed by TCRdb under 2018. Background for the entire study: The treated patients took part in an open-label pilot trial in which moderate-to-severe alopecia areata was treated with oral tofacitinib at 5 to 10 mg twice daily. Patients stayed on tofacitinib for 6 to 18 months and then had 6 months of follow-up off drug so that delayed response and recurrence could be assessed. In treated patients, disease severity was measured using the SALT score, which gives the percentage of scalp surface area affected. In both human patients and the C3H/HeJ mouse model, the study applied high-throughput TCRbeta sequencing to look at T cell clonal expansion in alopecia areata. Human TCRbeta sequencing covered scalp tissue and sorted CD4+ and CD8+ peripheral blood T cells from patchy and totalis/universalis alopecia areata patients and healthy controls. Tofacitinib-treated patients had biopsies at baseline and at 4 and 24 weeks of treatment, with a later scalp biopsy in several patients. Scalp clonality was compared among normal scalp (n=4), patchy alopecia areata scalp (n=8), and alopecia totalis/universalis scalp (n=8). RNA came from the PAXgene miRNA kit for fixed scalp, the miRNeasy kit for PBMCs, and the RNeasy kit for mouse skin. immunoSEQ multiplex PCR using 35 Vbeta forward primers and 13 Jbeta reverse primers was used to amplify TCRbeta CDR3 regions. General conclusions and limits of the study: The treated cohort was small, with a single nonresponder, so links between baseline CD8+ expansion and response need larger studies. Tofacitinib significantly decreased scalp clonality and the number of expanded CD8+ clones among the top 100 scalp clones. TCR sequences shared between patients were less clear than in mice, possibly partly because of HLA diversity in the patient population. Higher clonality and more expanded CD8+ clones were observed in lesional scalp than in normal scalp, particularly in alopecia totalis/universalis, a finding suggestive of antigenic drive. During tofacitinib treatment, many expanded lesional clones remained in scalp and blood, and this persistence may partly explain relapse after treatment is stopped. Scalp TCR repertoire analysis is complicated because resident alphabeta T cells in normal human skin are also sequenced, whereas mouse skin is dominated by gammadelta T cells.

V lost 6 bases and J lost 0 bases; the stretch between them is 9 bases long. Reading the germline V gene gives CDR1 SQVTM and CDR2 ANQGSEA. There are 14 amino acids in the CDR3, from cysteine to phenylalanine inclusive. This entry keeps only the CDR3 DNA: 42 bases, framed from base 1. The method was the immunoSEQ multiplex PCR assay. RNA was extracted from all samples and reverse transcribed into cDNA, which served as template for TCR sequencing. First-strand cDNA was synthesized with SuperScript III using a 2:1 mix of oligo-dT and random hexamers. Amplification bias was assessed with a synthetic immune receptor repertoire, and residual bias was removed computationally. On the authors' methods: Raw reads were preprocessed for error removal, and CDR3 was defined according to IMGT conventions as running from the conserved cysteine to phenylalanine. Clonality was calculated as 1 minus Shannon entropy normalized by log2 of the number of productive unique TCRs. Whether each scalp clone was CD4 or CD8 was inferred by checking scalp TCRbeta sequences against the CD4 and CD8 repertoires from sorted blood. TCRdb re-hosts the immuneACCESS table, in-frame sequences only. Its copies lack some clones; in the studies checked, an unresolved V gene accounts for under half of them, and the cause for the rest is not known. The V and J calls and clone size come from that table; D and trimming were worked out from the DNA. This sample is represented by about 120,000 clones; around 56% of them were singletons. The ten most abundant clones make up roughly 0.5% of the sample.

Per the publication, the time point label means: four to five weeks on oral tofacitinib. In the paper's terms, the treatment or condition label means: oral pan-JAK inhibitor, 5-10 mg twice daily. Peripheral blood and lesional scalp punch biopsies were obtained from patients with alopecia areata. PBMCs were isolated by density centrifugation and stained for CD3, CD4 and CD8, and CD4+ and CD8+ T cells were sorted on a FACSAria. This clone was counted a few times. Its antigen is still unknown. Base qualities are missing; no much larger clone stands one base away. This sequence originates from a human donor with alopecia areata. Sequenced material: CD4+ T cells sorted from blood, taken at week 4, from a patient treated with tofacitinib. Recombination joined TRBV29-1 with TRBJ2-6; the D gene lacks a confident call. The DNA reads TGCAGCGTCCCCGGAGACTCTGGGGCCAACGTCCTGACTTTC. This codes for CSVPGDSGANVLTF. This CDR3, with the reference TRBV29-1 and TRBJ2-6 proteins standing in past its ends, gives the full variable domain SAVISQKPSRDICQRGTSLTIQCQVDSQVTMMFWYRQQPGQSLTLIATANQGSEATYESGFVIDKFPISRPNLTFSTLTVSNMSPEDSSIYLCSVPGDSGANVLTFGAGSRLTVL.